The clone carrying this T cell receptor beta chain was counted a few times. Its target is not known. The data belong to a study of breast tumors, draining lymph nodes, adjacent tissues. Broader study findings: Tumor TCR diversity was below lymph nodes but above nontumor tissue. Most tumor T cells seemingly derive from lymph node, then expand in tumor.

Trimming pared 4 bases from V and 5 bases from J, leaving 5 bases between. The CDR3 totals 11 residues. Germline CDR1 is MNHEY and CDR2 is SMNVEV (reference sequence). Samples came from axillary lymph nodes draining the breast cancer. TCRdb re-derived calls from the multiplex PCR reads in MiXCR, one entry per CDR3 protein. The sample shows about 230,000 distinct CDR3 sequences, roughly 32% of them seen only once. V and J are TRBV27 and TRBJ1-1; D unclear. The clonotype originates from a female donor with breast cancer. Some clones in this sample may be carry-over from other donors' samples. Sequenced: axillary lymph node tissue. This CDR3 reads CASSSRTEAFF. CDR3 sequence (DNA): TGTGCCAGCAGTTCGAGGACTGAAGCTTTCTTT.